These 3 T cell receptor beta chains came from one sample sequenced in a study of blood T cell repertoires in COVID-19. Some clones are missing from TCRdb's copy, which holds only in-frame ones; the method was immunoSEQ multiplex PCR. Of some 200,000 clones in the sample, around 85% are singletons; the top ten hold approximately 9.8%. The sample consisted of peripheral blood. These receptors were taken from a woman aged 80 or older with acute or convalescent COVID-19.

The rearrangement joins TRBV7-2 to TRBJ1-1; perhaps TRBD1 as D (6 bases). CDR1 is SGHTA and CDR2 is FQGNSA in the germline V gene. The CDR3 runs to 13 residues. V was shortened by 4 bases and J by 2 bases, with 8 bases between the two germline ends. The CDR3 coding sequence is TGTGCCAGCAGCTGGACAGATAACACTGAAGCTTTCTTT. Translation: CASSWTDNTEAFF.

The chain has TRBV7-9 and TRBJ2-3, with a tentative D call TRBD2 (6 bases). CDR3 size: 15 residues. The germline gives CDR1 SEHNR, CDR2 FQNEAQ (reference sequence). Trimming cost V 6 bases and J 0 bases, with 13 bases left between them. CDR3 nucleotide sequence: TGTGCCAGCAGGGGGGGTCTTTCAAGCACAGATACGCAGTATTTT. It specifies CASRGGLSSTDTQYF.

The chain employs TRBV5-1 and TRBJ2-2; TRBD1 aligns across 9 bases. Germline loops: CDR1 SGHRS, CDR2 YFSETQ. V shed 4 bases, J shed 5 bases, and the junction held 9 bases outside the gene matches. The CDR3 totals 16 residues. CDR3 coding DNA: TGCGCCAGCAGCCCAGGACAGGGGCTGGGAACCGGGGAGCTGTTTTTT. This gives the protein CASSPGQGLGTGELFF.